This T cell receptor (beta chain) was captured in a study of T-cell memory formation after mild COVID-19. General observations from the study: The authors did not confirm SARS-CoV-2 specificity of second-wave clones peaking day 37. Chiefly within CM and EM were the contracting CD4+ clones; CD8+ ones were within EMRA. While clones contracting from day 15 to 85 were balanced between CD4 and CD8, later expanders leaned CD4+.

CDR3 length equals 13 residues. Germline V gene sequence: CDR1 SGHRS, CDR2 YFSETQ. V was pared by 4 bases and J by 7 bases, with 7 bases of the junction left unmatched. Points on this clonotype: What it binds is not known.

From 5'RACE with constant-segment primers came TCR alpha and TCR beta cDNA libraries that carried sample barcodes and UMIs. TCRdb reprocessed the 5' RACE reads via MiXCR and lists one record per CDR3 protein. The sample records about half a million distinct CDR3 sequences, 18% being singletons. The gene calls are TRBV5-1 and TRBJ2-7; 8 bases agree with TRBD1. Sequencing was performed on PBMCs or a T cell subset sorted from them (not recorded which). This clonotype was obtained from an adult woman who had mild COVID-19 (a few samples of this study predate the infection). Cell type and time point are not known. The CDR3 nucleotides read TGCGCCAGCAGCGTGACAGGGGAAGGGGAGCAGTACTTC. Amino acid sequence: CASSVTGEGEQYF.